This TCR beta chain emerged from a study of a mutant IDH1 vaccine in newly diagnosed glioma. Clones were read by immunoSEQ multiplex PCR, and TCRdb kept only the in-frame ones, dropping some. The sample includes 110,000 or so clones, about nine tenths of them seen just once. This CDR3 is built from 13 residues. Time point noted: week 11, during vaccination. Mutant IDH1 20-mer peptide, at 300 ug, made up each vaccine dose, with topical imiquimod. Each astrocytoma in the donors was new, WHO grade 3 or 4, IDH1-mutant and ATRX-lost. On this clone itself: The antigen is not known.

The J gene is TRBJ1-2, the V gene TRBV21-1; TRBD1, the table's D call, lacks a check against the DNA. TRBV21-1 is tagged as a pseudogene. Source: PBMCs, taken from a glioma patient whose treatment included an IDH1 peptide vaccine. This sequence originates from a woman aged 50 to 60 with glioma. The CDR3, as DNA: TGTGCCAGGCCCACTGGCAGGGTCTATGGCTACACCTTC. Translating gives CARPTGRVYGYTF.